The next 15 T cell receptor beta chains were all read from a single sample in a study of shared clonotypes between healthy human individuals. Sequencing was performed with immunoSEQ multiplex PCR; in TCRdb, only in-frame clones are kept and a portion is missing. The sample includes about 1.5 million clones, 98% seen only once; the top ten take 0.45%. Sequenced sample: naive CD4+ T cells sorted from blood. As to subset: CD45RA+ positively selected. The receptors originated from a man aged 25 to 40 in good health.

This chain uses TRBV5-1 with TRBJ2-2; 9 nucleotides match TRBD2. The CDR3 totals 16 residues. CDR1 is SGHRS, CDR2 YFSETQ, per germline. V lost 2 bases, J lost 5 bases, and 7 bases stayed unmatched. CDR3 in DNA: TGCGCCAGCAGCTTTCTAGCGGGGCCGGGGACCGGGGAGCTGTTTTTT. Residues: CASSFLAGPGTGELFF.

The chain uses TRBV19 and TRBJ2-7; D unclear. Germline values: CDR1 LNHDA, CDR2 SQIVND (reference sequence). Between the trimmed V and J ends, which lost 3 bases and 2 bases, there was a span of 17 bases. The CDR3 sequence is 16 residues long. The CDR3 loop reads CASSISVGFSTYEQYF. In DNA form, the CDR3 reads TGTGCCAGTAGTATTTCGGTCGGCTTTTCAACCTACGAGCAGTACTTC.

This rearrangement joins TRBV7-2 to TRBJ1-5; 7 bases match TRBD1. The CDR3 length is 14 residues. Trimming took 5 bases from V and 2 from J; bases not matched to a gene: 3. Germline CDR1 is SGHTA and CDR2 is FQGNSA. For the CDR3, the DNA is TGTGCCAGCAGCCGGGACAGCGGCAATCAGCCCCAGCATTTT. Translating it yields CASSRDSGNQPQHF.

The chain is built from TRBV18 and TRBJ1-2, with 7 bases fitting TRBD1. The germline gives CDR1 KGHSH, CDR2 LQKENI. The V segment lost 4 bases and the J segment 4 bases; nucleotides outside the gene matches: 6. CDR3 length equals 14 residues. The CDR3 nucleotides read TGTGCCAGCTCACTATTACAGGGGAGCTATGGCTACACCTTC. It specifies CASSLLQGSYGYTF.

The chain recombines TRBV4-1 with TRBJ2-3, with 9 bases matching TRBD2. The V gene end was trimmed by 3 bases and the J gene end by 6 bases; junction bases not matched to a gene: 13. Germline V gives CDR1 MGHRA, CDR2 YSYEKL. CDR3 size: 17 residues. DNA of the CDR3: TGCGCCAGCAGCCACAGACTAGCGGAGAGGGGCATGGATACGCAGTATTTT. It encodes CASSHRLAERGMDTQYF.

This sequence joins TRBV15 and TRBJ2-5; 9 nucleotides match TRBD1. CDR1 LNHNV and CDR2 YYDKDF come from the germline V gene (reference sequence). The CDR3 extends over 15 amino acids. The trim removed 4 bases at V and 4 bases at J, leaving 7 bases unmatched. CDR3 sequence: CATSTRTGDGETQYF. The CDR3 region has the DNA TGTGCCACCAGCACCCGGACAGGGGATGGAGAGACCCAGTACTTC.

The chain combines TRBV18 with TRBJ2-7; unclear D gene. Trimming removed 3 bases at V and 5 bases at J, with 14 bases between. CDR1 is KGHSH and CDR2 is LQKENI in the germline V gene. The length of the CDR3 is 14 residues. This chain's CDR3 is CASSPDAVVHEQYF. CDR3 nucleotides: TGTGCCAGCTCACCGGACGCTGTGGTCCACGAGCAGTACTTC. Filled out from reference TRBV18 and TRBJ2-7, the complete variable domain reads NAGVMQNPRHLVRRRGQEARLRCSPMKGHSHVYWYRQLPEEGLKFMVYLQKENIIDESGMPKERFSAEFPKEGPSILRIQQVVRGDSAAYFCASSPDAVVHEQYFGPGTRLTVT.

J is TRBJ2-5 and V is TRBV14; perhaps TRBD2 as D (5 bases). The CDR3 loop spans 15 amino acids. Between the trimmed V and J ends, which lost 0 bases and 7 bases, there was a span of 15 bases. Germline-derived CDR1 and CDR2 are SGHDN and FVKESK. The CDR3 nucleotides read TGTGCCAGCAGCCAAGAGAGGGTCCTGGGCGGGACCCAGTACTTC. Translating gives CASSQERVLGGTQYF.

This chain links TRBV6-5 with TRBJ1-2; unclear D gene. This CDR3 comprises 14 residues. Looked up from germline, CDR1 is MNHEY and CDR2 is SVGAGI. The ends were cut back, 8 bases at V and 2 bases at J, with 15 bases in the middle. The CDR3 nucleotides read TGTGCCAGCCAGTTAAGGAAGGGAAACTATGGCTACACCTTC. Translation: CASQLRKGNYGYTF.

The CDR3: CASSVRARGSETQYF. The CDR3 DNA reads as TGTGCCAGCAGTGTCCGGGCTAGGGGGTCAGAGACCCAGTACTTC. The chain employs TRBV28 and TRBJ2-5; perhaps TRBD1 as D (6 bases). The CDR3 covers 15 residues. V was clipped by 5 bases and J by 4 bases, with 17 bases between them. Germline assignment: CDR1 MDHEN and CDR2 SYDVKM.

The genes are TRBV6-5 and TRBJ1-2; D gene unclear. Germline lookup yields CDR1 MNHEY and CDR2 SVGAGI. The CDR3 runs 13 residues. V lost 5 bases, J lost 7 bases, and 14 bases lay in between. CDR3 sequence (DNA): TGTGCCAGCAGTGTGGGGTCGGCGGTTGGCTACACCTTC. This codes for CASSVGSAVGYTF.

CDR3 nucleotide sequence: TGTGCCAGCGGGACAGACCCCTACGAGCAGTACTTC. Translated, it gives CASGTDPYEQYF. The rearrangement links TRBV28 to TRBJ2-7; 7 bases fit TRBD1. The trim removed 8 bases at V and 2 bases at J, leaving 3 bases unmatched. Germline lookup yields CDR1 MDHEN and CDR2 SYDVKM. The CDR3 covers 12 residues.

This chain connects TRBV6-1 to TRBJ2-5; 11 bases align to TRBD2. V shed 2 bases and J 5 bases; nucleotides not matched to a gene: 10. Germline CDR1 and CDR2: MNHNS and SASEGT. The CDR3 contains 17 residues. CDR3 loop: CASSERTSGPWRETQYF. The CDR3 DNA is TGTGCCAGCAGTGAAAGGACTAGCGGGCCGTGGCGGGAGACCCAGTACTTC.

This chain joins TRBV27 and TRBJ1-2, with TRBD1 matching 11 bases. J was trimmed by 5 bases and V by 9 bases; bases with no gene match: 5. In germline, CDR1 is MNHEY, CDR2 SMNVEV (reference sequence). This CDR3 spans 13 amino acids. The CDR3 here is CASSDRGRYGYTF. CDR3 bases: TGTGCCAGTTCGGACAGGGGGCGATATGGCTACACCTTC.

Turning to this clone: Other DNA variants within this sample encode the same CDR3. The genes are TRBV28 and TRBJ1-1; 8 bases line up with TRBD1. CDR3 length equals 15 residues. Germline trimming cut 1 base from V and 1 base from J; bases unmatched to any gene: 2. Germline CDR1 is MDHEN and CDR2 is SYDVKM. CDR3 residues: CASSLSGQGNTEAFF. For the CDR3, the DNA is TGTGCCAGCAGTTTATCTGGACAGGGGAACACTGAAGCTTTCTTT.